Presented here are 16 T cell receptor beta chains from one specimen sequenced in a study of neoadjuvant anti-PD-1 for oral cavity cancer listed by TCRdb under 2021. The sample's time point, from its label and the paper: after neoadjuvant nivolumab, at surgical resection. Receptor libraries were prepared by the immunoSEQ multiplex PCR assay. In TCRdb, the immuneACCESS table is reduced to in-frame sequences with V and J assigned. These tables do not hold every clone; where another copy was compared, an unresolved V gene accounts for under half, and the others remain unexplained. This sample has about 8,200 clones in its table, and roughly 74% of those were observed once. The ten largest account for roughly 2.8% of the sample. Sequenced here: PBMCs, sampled after nivolumab (anti-PD-1) treatment. The receptors come from a person between 40 and 85 years old with oral cavity squamous cell carcinoma.

The rearrangement uses TRBV27 and TRBJ1-1, with D possibly matching TRBD1 (5 bases). CDR1 and CDR2 from the germline V gene are MNHEY and SMNVEV (reference sequence). The CDR3 contains 13 residues. Trimming cost V 3 bases and J 5 bases, with 10 bases left between them. The CDR3 nucleotides read TGTGCCAGCAGTTTCCAGGGAAGAACTGAAGCTTTCTTT. Translating it yields CASSFQGRTEAFF.

This clone was detected only once. The rearrangement links TRBV19 to TRBJ1-5; no clear D gene. CDR1 LNHDA and CDR2 SQIVND come from the germline V gene (reference sequence). The ends were cut back, 7 bases at V and 3 bases at J, with 16 bases in the middle. This CDR3 is built from 15 residues. CDR3 sequence reads: CASTLTAYYNQPQHF. CDR3 bases: TGTGCCAGTACCCTGACGGCATACTACAATCAGCCCCAGCATTTT.

The chain has TRBV29-1 and TRBJ1-4; unclear D gene. The CDR3 spans 15 residues. Germline CDR1 is SQVTM and CDR2 is ANQGSEA. V was trimmed by 0 bases and J by 1 base, leaving 9 bases between them. The chain's CDR3 is CSVEDRVGTNEKLFF. The CDR3 DNA sequence: TGCAGCGTTGAAGATCGGGTGGGAACTAATGAAAAACTGTTTTTT.

This chain uses TRBV15 with TRBJ2-1; 9 bases are a match to TRBD2. Germline V gene data show CDR1 as LNHNV and CDR2 as YYDKDF (reference sequence). This CDR3 has 15 amino acids. V trimming: 1 base; J trimming: 9 bases; junction bases outside the gene matches: 7. Written as DNA, the CDR3 is TGTGCCACCAGCAGAGGATCAAGCGGGGGGCGTGAGCAGTTCTTC. Amino acids: CATSRGSSGGREQFF.

The CDR3 sequence: CASSQNLPDTQYF. In nucleotides, the CDR3 is TGTGCCAGCAGCCAAAACCTTCCAGATACGCAGTATTTT. This chain links TRBV7-9 with TRBJ2-3; D uncertain. Trimming pared 5 bases from V and 4 bases from J, leaving 10 bases between. Germline V gene sequence: CDR1 SEHNR, CDR2 FQNEAQ (reference sequence). This CDR3 is built from 13 residues. Combining the CDR3 with reference TRBV7-9 and TRBJ2-3 gives the whole variable domain DTGVSQNPRHKITKRGQNVTFRCDPISEHNRLYWYRQTLGQGPEFLTYFQNEAQLEKSRLLSDRFSAERPKGSFSTLEIQRTEQGDSAMYLCASSQNLPDTQYFGPGTRLTVL.

This clone was detected only a few times. The rearrangement links TRBV18 to TRBJ2-7; TRBD1 aligns across 7 bases. This CDR3 is 15 amino acids long. CDR1 and CDR2 (germline): KGHSH, LQKENI. With 6 bases clipped from V and 3 bases from J, the junction kept 11 bases outside the gene matches. The CDR3 loop is CASSLQPGQLYEQYF. The CDR3 coding sequence is TGTGCCAGCTCCCTTCAGCCGGGACAGCTCTACGAGCAGTACTTC.

This clone appeared a single time. The chain joins TRBV11-2 to TRBJ1-2; no clear D. The V end lost 4 bases, the J end lost 3 bases, and 6 bases lay between the germline ends. CDR3 length: 12 residues. The V gene's germline CDR1 is SGHAT and CDR2 FQNNGV. The DNA for the CDR3 is TGTGCCAGCAGCTACCTAGACTATGGCTACACCTTC. Translating gives CASSYLDYGYTF.

The chain couples TRBV14 to TRBJ1-1, with a possible D match to TRBD1 (5 bases). Germline loops: CDR1 SGHDN, CDR2 FVKESK. Trimming took off 4 bases at V and 4 bases at J, with 16 bases between the two ends. This CDR3 has 15 residues. The CDR3 DNA reads TGTGCCAGCAGCCGAAAACTGACAGCACTCACTGAAGCTTTCTTT. Residues: CASSRKLTALTEAFF.

The table lists this clone with a count of one. The rearrangement uses TRBV9 and TRBJ2-3; maybe TRBD2 (6 bases). Germline V gene sequence: CDR1 SGDLS, CDR2 YYNGEE. The V gene lost 0 bases and the J gene lost 5 bases, with 10 bases spanning the gap. The CDR3 is 14 residues long. The CDR3 loop reads CASSVGVGGDTQYF. Written as DNA, the CDR3 is TGTGCCAGCAGCGTAGGGGTGGGGGGAGATACGCAGTATTTT.

The chain uses TRBV11-2 and TRBJ2-5; the match to TRBD2 covers 8 bases. This CDR3 has 17 amino acids. After removal of 5 bases from V and 4 bases from J, the junction contained 15 bases not matched to a gene. Germline values: CDR1 SGHAT, CDR2 FQNNGV. As DNA, the CDR3 is TGTGCCAGCAGCCCGCGGGGGGACACAGTCCGAGGAGAGACCCAGTACTTC. This sequence encodes CASSPRGDTVRGETQYF.

V is TRBV11-2 and J is TRBJ2-1, with D possibly TRBD1 on 6 matching bases. The CDR3 totals 15 residues. V lost 4 bases, J lost 10 bases, and 20 bases lay in between. Germline V lookup: CDR1 SGHAT, CDR2 FQNNGV. CDR3: CASSSQGKGTAEQFF. The DNA of the CDR3 is TGTGCCAGCAGCTCCCAGGGGAAGGGGACGGCCGAGCAGTTCTTC.

This clone turned up a few times. This rearrangement joins TRBV7-2 to TRBJ2-2; D is perhaps TRBD2 (5 bases). From germline, CDR1 is SGHTA and CDR2 FQGNSA. V was shortened by 5 bases and J by 6 bases, with 13 bases between the two germline ends. CDR3 length: 14 amino acids. The DNA for the CDR3 is TGTGCCAGCAGCACTAGGGTGAGGGCCGGGGAGCTGTTTTTT. Translating it yields CASSTRVRAGELFF.

V is TRBV7-9 and J is TRBJ2-6; TRBD1 agrees at 8 bases. Trimming at V came to 1 base and at J to 4 bases, leaving 12 bases not matched to a gene. In germline, CDR1 is SEHNR, CDR2 FQNEAQ (reference sequence). The CDR3 extends over 19 amino acids. CDR3 sequence: CASSLGPGTGIAGANVLTF. For the CDR3, the DNA is TGTGCCAGCAGCTTAGGGCCGGGGACAGGTATAGCGGGGGCCAACGTCCTGACTTTC.

The chain combines TRBV5-4 with TRBJ1-2; TRBD1 might be the D (5 bases). V lost 3 bases to trimming and J lost 2 bases, with 8 bases between them. Germline V CDR1 and CDR2: SGHNT, YYREEE (reference sequence). The CDR3 runs to 13 residues. In DNA form, the CDR3 reads TGTGCCAGCAGCTCACAGGAGAACTATGGCTACACCTTC. It is translated as CASSSQENYGYTF.

This clone appeared once. The chain's CDR3 is CAISATENTEAFF. In nucleotides, the CDR3 is TGTGCCATCAGTGCTACGGAGAACACTGAAGCTTTCTTT. The chain carries TRBV10-3 and TRBJ1-1; no clear D gene. V gave up 4 bases and J gave up 1 base, with 7 bases separating them. This CDR3 comprises 13 residues. The V gene's germline CDR1 is ENHRY and CDR2 SYGVKD.

A few counts support this clone. The chain joins TRBV10-3 to TRBJ1-1; TRBD1 is a possible D gene (6 bases). The germline V gene has CDR1 ENHRY and CDR2 SYGVKD. The V and J ends lost 2 bases and 7 bases respectively, with 8 bases between them. The CDR3 consists of 12 residues. CDR3 nucleotide sequence: TGTGCCATCAGTGAGACAGGGTATGAAGCTTTCTTT. Translation gives CAISETGYEAFF.